Following are 24 T cell receptor beta chains from one sample sequenced in a study of a mutant IDH1 vaccine in newly diagnosed glioma. These receptors are not linked to any known antigen. Time point: week 23, last vaccination. Vaccination used 300 ug of mutant IDH1 20-mer peptide per dose, with topical imiquimod. The table came from immunoSEQ multiplex PCR; TCRdb's copy has only in-frame clones and leaves some out. In the table there are roughly 43,000 clones, 65% to 80% of which are singletons. The starting material was PBMCs, obtained from a glioma patient whose treatment included an IDH1 peptide vaccine. The receptors shown here come from a man aged 50-60 years with glioma.

This clone has only one observation. This rearrangement joins TRBV14 to TRBJ2-3, with D possibly being TRBD1 (6 bases). Trimming took off 3 bases at V and 1 base at J, with 11 bases between the two ends. CDR3 length: 15 residues. Looked up from germline, CDR1 is SGHDN and CDR2 is FVKESK. Here the CDR3 reads CASSHLTGGTDTQYF. The CDR3 region has the DNA TGTGCCAGCAGCCATTTGACAGGAGGCACAGATACGCAGTATTTT.

This chain joins TRBV30 and TRBJ1-5; a weak D match, TRBD1 (6 bases). Germline values: CDR1 GTSNPN, CDR2 SVGIG (reference sequence). V lost 2 bases and J lost 5, with 13 bases in between. This CDR3 has 14 residues. The CDR3 is CAWSPYRADQPQHF. The CDR3 bases are TGTGCCTGGAGTCCATACAGGGCCGATCAGCCCCAGCATTTT.

The chain recombines TRBV5-4 with TRBJ2-3; no clear D gene. V lost 1 base to trimming and J lost 1 base, with 7 bases between them. Germline V CDR1 and CDR2: SGHNT, YYREEE (reference sequence). The CDR3 length is 14 residues. The CDR3 coding sequence is TGTGCCAGCAGCTTGAGTCGGGGCACAGATACGCAGTATTTT. Its protein product is CASSLSRGTDTQYF.

The CDR3 nucleotides read TGTGCCATCAGTGGTGGGACAGACAGCAATCAGCCCCAGCATTTT. Protein product: CAISGGTDSNQPQHF. This chain connects TRBV10-3 to TRBJ1-5; 7 bases line up with TRBD1. Germline V lookup: CDR1 ENHRY, CDR2 SYGVKD. This CDR3 spans 15 amino acids. The ends lost 4 bases at V and 1 base at J; junction bases unmatched: 4.

The gene calls are TRBV5-4 and TRBJ2-3, with D hard to call. Trimming took off 0 bases at V and 0 bases at J, with 5 bases between the two ends. The length of the CDR3 is 14 residues. Germline V gene sequence: CDR1 SGHNT, CDR2 YYREEE (reference sequence). CDR3 nucleotide sequence: TGTGCCAGCAGCTTGGCCGGAAGCACAGATACGCAGTATTTT. Protein product: CASSLAGSTDTQYF.

This clone was picked up one time. This chain links TRBV25-1 with TRBJ2-2; D is ambiguous. Germline V gives CDR1 MGHDK, CDR2 SYGVNS. The CDR3 is made up of 14 amino acids. V dropped 6 bases and J dropped 7 bases, with 15 bases sitting between them. CDR3 DNA sequence: TGTGCCAGCAGGGGTGACACGTCATTCGGGGAGCTGTTTTTT. This codes for CASRGDTSFGELFF.

The V and J genes are TRBV6-5 and TRBJ1-5; D is possibly TRBD1 (6 bases). V was cut by 6 bases and J by 7 bases, with 16 bases left in between. The CDR3 covers 14 residues. Germline values: CDR1 MNHEY, CDR2 SVGAGI. CDR3 protein: CASSRPGRGQPQHF. CDR3 in DNA: TGTGCCAGCAGCCGACCGGGGAGGGGGCAGCCCCAGCATTTT.

The chain couples TRBV18 to TRBJ2-2; D ambiguous. CDR1 KGHSH and CDR2 LQKENI come from the germline V gene. The CDR3 is 14 amino acids. The V and J ends lost 5 bases and 1 base respectively, with 8 bases between them. The CDR3 nucleotides are TGTGCCAGCTCAAGGACGGGGAACACCGGGGAGCTGTTTTTT. It translates to CASSRTGNTGELFF.

The J gene is TRBJ1-2, the V gene TRBV2, with D possibly being TRBD1 (5 bases). The V end was cut by 6 bases, the J end by 8 bases, with 10 bases between. The germline V gene encodes CDR1 SNHLY and CDR2 FYNNEI. The CDR3 sequence is 11 residues long. DNA for the CDR3: TGTGCCAGCAGCGAATGGGGCGGCTACACCTTC. This encodes CASSEWGGYTF. Supplemented by reference TRBV2 and TRBJ1-2, the full variable domain reads EPEVTQTPSHQVTQMGQEVILRCVPISNHLYFYWYRQILGQKVEFLVSFYNNEISEKSEIFDDQFSVERPDGSNFTLKIRSTKLEDSAMYFCASSEWGGYTFGSGTRLTVV.

The chain carries TRBV18 and TRBJ2-6; 8 bases map to TRBD1. CDR1 KGHSH and CDR2 LQKENI come from the germline V gene. Losses at the gene ends were 6 bases for V and 2 bases for J; bases not matched to a gene: 0. The CDR3 consists of 14 residues. The CDR3 DNA sequence: TGTGCCAGCTCGACAGGGGCTGGGGCCAACGTCCTGACTTTC. This codes for CASSTGAGANVLTF.

V is TRBV19 and J is TRBJ1-1; weak D call: TRBD1 (6 bases). The CDR3 runs to 16 residues. Trimming left V 5 bases short and J 0 bases short, with 16 bases between. Per the germline V gene, CDR1 is LNHDA and CDR2 is SQIVND (reference sequence). The CDR3 is CASSRGRGHMNTEAFF. CDR3 in DNA: TGTGCCAGTAGTCGGGGACGGGGACATATGAACACTGAAGCTTTCTTT.

The rearrangement joins TRBV27 to TRBJ1-1; weak D call: TRBD1 (5 bases). V shed 5 bases and J shed 0 bases, with 10 bases lying between them. The CDR3 is 14 amino acids. Germline V gives CDR1 MNHEY, CDR2 SMNVEV (reference sequence). Here the CDR3 reads CASSRGDMNTEAFF. CDR3 DNA sequence: TGTGCCAGCAGTAGAGGGGATATGAACACTGAAGCTTTCTTT.

The chain recombines TRBV7-8 with TRBJ2-2, with 7 bases that match TRBD2. The ends lost 10 bases at V and 0 bases at J; junction bases unmatched: 8. Germline CDR1 SGHVS, CDR2 FQNEAQ. The CDR3 covers 15 residues. This CDR3 is CATKRGGTNTGELFF. The CDR3 DNA reads as TGTGCCACCAAGCGCGGGGGTACGAACACCGGGGAGCTGTTTTTT.

This clone has only a few counts. The chain links TRBV14 to TRBJ1-5, with no clear D. Germline CDR1 is SGHDN and CDR2 is FVKESK. Between the trimmed V and J ends, which lost 4 bases and 4 bases, there was a span of 8 bases. The CDR3 spans 13 residues. In nucleotides, the CDR3 is TGTGCCAGCAGCCGATCGGGGAATCAGCCCCAGCATTTT. Its translation is CASSRSGNQPQHF. Drawing the rest from reference TRBV14 and TRBJ1-5, the complete variable domain is EAGVTQFPSHSVIEKGQTVTLRCDPISGHDNLYWYRRVMGKEIKFLLHFVKESKQDESGMPNNRFLAERTGGTYSTLKVQPAELEDSGVYFCASSRSGNQPQHFGDGTRLSIL.

The chain links TRBV7-2 to TRBJ2-1; 9 bases are shared with TRBD2. Germline assignment: CDR1 SGHTA and CDR2 FQGNSA. This CDR3 is 14 amino acids long. Trimming removed 3 bases from V and 9 bases from J; junction bases left unmatched: 6. CDR3 sequence: CASSLSGGQTEQFF. CDR3 nucleotides: TGTGCCAGCAGCTTGAGCGGGGGGCAGACTGAGCAGTTCTTC. The full variable domain, rest sourced from reference TRBV7-2 and TRBJ2-1, is GAGVSQSPSNKVTEKGKDVELRCDPISGHTALYWYRQSLGQGLEFLIYFQGNSAPDKSGLPSDRFSAERTGGSVSTLTIQRTQQEDSAVYLCASSLSGGQTEQFFGPGTRLTVL.

The chain links TRBV4-2 to TRBJ1-1; TRBD1 matches at 7 bases. This CDR3 region has 14 residues. Germline V gives CDR1 LGHNA, CDR2 YNFKEQ. J gave up 1 base and V 6 bases, and 5 bases lay outside the gene matches. The CDR3 sequence: CASRHRGSNTEAFF. CDR3 sequence (DNA): TGTGCCAGCAGACACAGGGGTTCGAACACTGAAGCTTTCTTT.

This chain connects TRBV5-4 to TRBJ1-1, with D possibly TRBD1 on 5 matching bases. The CDR3 covers 18 residues. The V and J ends lost 3 bases and 0 bases respectively, with 21 bases between them. Germline values: CDR1 SGHNT, CDR2 YYREEE (reference sequence). CDR3 coding DNA: TGTGCCAGCAGCTCCCACAGGCCGTCCGTGACCATGAACACTGAAGCTTTCTTT. It translates to CASSSHRPSVTMNTEAFF.

This rearrangement joins TRBV30 to TRBJ1-5, with a weak D call TRBD1 (6 bases). Trimming cost V 2 bases and J 1 base, with 12 bases left between them. The CDR3 totals 15 residues. Germline V gene data show CDR1 as GTSNPN and CDR2 as SVGIG (reference sequence). CDR3 sequence: CAWSQGGGSNQPQHF. In nucleotides, the CDR3 is TGTGCCTGGAGTCAAGGGGGTGGGAGCAATCAGCCCCAGCATTTT.

The V gene is TRBV6-1, the J gene TRBJ1-3; D remains ambiguous. The germline V gene has CDR1 MNHNS and CDR2 SASEGT. The CDR3 is made up of 12 amino acids. V lost 8 bases and J lost 4, with 9 bases in between. In nucleotides, the CDR3 is TGTGCCAGCTTAAATCCCGGAAACACCATATATTTT. Encoded protein: CASLNPGNTIYF.

V is TRBV11-1 and J is TRBJ1-5; D is uncertain. Looked up from germline, CDR1 is SGHAT and CDR2 is FQDESV (reference sequence). V lost 5 bases and J lost 7, with 15 bases in between. The CDR3 is made up of 14 amino acids. The CDR3 protein is CASSPSGIGQPQHF. The CDR3, as DNA: TGTGCCAGCAGCCCCTCGGGGATCGGGCAGCCCCAGCATTTT.

The V and J genes are TRBV5-4 and TRBJ2-1; D unresolved. V lost 3 bases and J 8 bases, leaving 9 bases between the germline ends. CDR1 is SGHNT, CDR2 YYREEE, per germline (reference sequence). The CDR3 length is 12 residues. CDR3 in amino acids: CASSSIRDEQFF. The CDR3 bases are TGTGCCAGCAGCTCCATAAGGGATGAGCAGTTCTTC. Filled out from reference TRBV5-4 and TRBJ2-1, the complete variable domain reads ETGVTQSPTHLIKTRGQQVTLRCSSQSGHNTVSWYQQALGQGPQFIFQYYREEENGRGNFPPRFSGLQFPNYSSELNVNALELDDSALYLCASSSIRDEQFFGPGTRLTVL.

This clone is a singleton in its sample. The V gene is TRBV11-2, the J gene TRBJ1-2; D gene uncertain. Germline V gene lookup returns CDR1 SGHAT and CDR2 FQNNGV. Trimming took 6 bases from V and 6 from J, leaving 14 bases between them. The CDR3 is made up of 13 amino acids. The CDR3 nucleotides read TGTGCCAGCAGTTCTGGGCCGGGGAATGGCTACACCTTC. As protein: CASSSGPGNGYTF.

This chain joins TRBV21-1 and TRBJ1-5. TRBV21-1 is deemed a pseudogene. This CDR3 spans 11 amino acids. The CDR3 sequence: CASSNAQPQHF. The DNA of the CDR3 is TGTGCCAGCAGCAACGCCCAGCCCCAGCATTTT.

The chain links TRBV19 to TRBJ2-3; TRBD2 is a possible D gene (6 bases). Germline CDR1 reads LNHDA; CDR2 reads SQIVND (reference sequence). The CDR3 runs 15 residues. V was pared by 3 bases and J by 2 bases, with 12 bases between. The CDR3 sequence is CASSIKGGDTDTQYF. The CDR3 coding sequence is TGTGCCAGTAGTATTAAGGGAGGCGACACAGATACGCAGTATTTT.